Detailed here is one T cell receptor (beta chain). Its specificity is unknown. This sample includes further DNA sequences coding for the same CDR3. Time point specified: peripheral blood 6 weeks after treatment start. Sampling of each patient yielded between 1 and 8 specimens, collected pretreatment and on-treatment. The data were obtained in a study of PD-L1 blockade in urothelial cancer. Study-level points and caveats: Durable-benefit cases showed more tumor-associated blood clone expansion at 3 weeks.

The CDR3 covers 13 residues. CDR1 and CDR2 from the germline V gene are LNHNV and YYDKDF (reference sequence). The V end lost 1 base, the J end lost 4 bases, and 4 bases lay between the germline ends. Repertoires were generated with immunoSEQ multiplex PCR, while TCRdb's copy carries only in-frame clones and drops some. The sample lists approximately 18,000 clones; about four fifths were seen once. The chain employs TRBV15 and TRBJ1-4; D is unclear. The source of this sequence is a man aged 50 to 60 with urothelial cancer. Here the sequenced sample was PBMCs, taken around atezolizumab (anti-PD-L1) treatment. As DNA, the CDR3 is TGTGCCACCAGCAGAGCACTTAATGAAAAACTGTTTTTT. Translation: CATSRALNEKLFF.